The 24 T cell receptor beta chains listed next were all sequenced from one sample in a study of shared T cell receptors in the human thymus. TCRdb's table, derived via immunoSEQ multiplex PCR, lists solely in-frame clones and lacks some. The sample lists 500,000 to 750,000 clones; approximately 90% were seen once. Another study also made use of these data, one on human thymus T cells.

Sequencing was carried out using thymocytes. The receptors were sampled from a boy younger than two with a congenital heart defect.

This clone was counted once. The CDR3 sequence: CASSLGGLAGVDTQYF. CDR3 in DNA: TGTGCCAGCAGCTTAGGGGGACTAGCGGGAGTAGATACGCAGTATTTT. The rearrangement uses TRBV11-2 and TRBJ2-3; 14 bases are shared with TRBD2. Germline loops: CDR1 SGHAT, CDR2 FQNNGV. CDR3 length equals 16 residues. Trimming removed 1 base from V and 5 bases from J; junction bases left unmatched: 2.

The chain combines TRBV27 with TRBJ2-1; TRBD2 agrees at 7 bases. Trimming removed 5 bases from V and 12 bases from J; junction bases left unmatched: 10. The CDR3 contains 13 residues. Germline V lookup: CDR1 MNHEY, CDR2 SMNVEV (reference sequence). The CDR3 spells CASSKTSDVGQFF. CDR3 in DNA: TGTGCCAGCAGTAAAACTAGCGATGTAGGGCAGTTCTTC.

The sample holds one count of this clone. This chain links TRBV27 with TRBJ2-1, with 11 bases fitting TRBD2. V lost 5 bases, J lost 4 bases, and 13 bases stayed unmatched. The CDR3 spans 18 residues. Germline assignment: CDR1 MNHEY and CDR2 SMNVEV (reference sequence). CDR3 in DNA: TGTGCCAGCAGTCCCTTCCCCATGACTAGCGGGATTTACAATGAGCAGTTCTTC. Translated, it gives CASSPFPMTSGIYNEQFF.

This sequence joins TRBV9 and TRBJ2-2; 10 bases match TRBD2. This CDR3 comprises 16 residues. Unmatched junction bases numbered 8, after V lost 5 bases and J lost 4 bases. Germline loops: CDR1 SGDLS, CDR2 YYNGEE. DNA for the CDR3: TGTGCCAGCAGTATAAGCGGGAGGGCCCCCACCGGGGAGCTGTTTTTT. Translating gives CASSISGRAPTGELFF. Filled out from reference TRBV9 and TRBJ2-2, the complete variable domain reads DSGVTQTPKHLITATGQRVTLRCSPRSGDLSVYWYQQSLDQGLQFLIQYYNGEERAKGNILERFSAQQFPDLHSELNLSSLELGDSALYFCASSISGRAPTGELFFGEGSRLTVL.

The chain employs TRBV6-6 and TRBJ2-5; 7 bases line up with TRBD2. The CDR3 is 14 amino acids. V gave up 6 bases and J gave up 0 bases; unmatched junction bases: 4. Germline assignment: CDR1 MNHNY and CDR2 SVGAGI (reference sequence). The CDR3 coding sequence is TGTGCCAGCAGCCACCTAGCGGACCAAGAGACCCAGTACTTC. Its translation: CASSHLADQETQYF.

The gene calls are TRBV6-5 and TRBJ1-1; a weak D match, TRBD1 (5 bases). Germline values: CDR1 MNHEY, CDR2 SVGAGI. Trimming cost V 6 bases and J 7 bases, with 9 bases left between them. The CDR3 covers 11 residues. Written as DNA, the CDR3 is TGTGCCAGCAGCGTCGGGGGTGAAGCTTTCTTT. Its translation: CASSVGGEAFF.

Here the CDR3 reads CSVDFTGGEQFF. The CDR3 bases are TGCAGCGTAGATTTCACAGGGGGTGAGCAGTTCTTC. This chain joins TRBV29-1 and TRBJ2-1, with 8 nucleotides matching TRBD1. J gave up 9 bases and V 6 bases, and 7 bases lay outside the gene matches. The CDR3 covers 12 residues. Germline V lookup: CDR1 SQVTM, CDR2 ANQGSEA.

The rearrangement uses TRBV19 and TRBJ2-2, with D maybe TRBD2 (7 bases). The CDR3 totals 17 residues. Trimming shortened V by 5 bases and J by 1 base, and 17 bases separated the two germline ends. Germline V gene lookup returns CDR1 LNHDA and CDR2 SQIVND (reference sequence). The CDR3 region has the DNA TGTGCCAGTAGTCCCCTCGGGGGGCGGGAGAACACCGGGGAGCTGTTTTTT. The encoded protein is CASSPLGGRENTGELFF.

V and J are TRBV6-5 and TRBJ2-3; D is possibly TRBD1 (6 bases). Trimming cost V 2 bases and J 0 bases, with 12 bases left between them. The CDR3 is 16 residues long. Germline-derived CDR1 and CDR2 are MNHEY and SVGAGI. The CDR3 sequence: CASSYGGSVSTDTQYF. The CDR3 region has the DNA TGTGCCAGCAGTTACGGGGGCTCGGTCAGCACAGATACGCAGTATTTT.

This clone was observed a single time. This chain links TRBV2 with TRBJ2-7; 10 positions match TRBD2. Germline V CDR1 and CDR2: SNHLY, FYNNEI. The CDR3 has 16 residues. Germline trimming cut 5 bases from V and 1 base from J; bases unmatched to any gene: 8. CDR3 loop: CASSCGLADNSYEQYF. The CDR3 DNA reads TGTGCCAGCAGTTGTGGACTAGCGGATAATTCCTACGAGCAGTACTTC.

The chain is built from TRBV27 and TRBJ2-1; weak D call: TRBD2 (6 bases). This CDR3 has 17 residues. V gave up 5 bases and J gave up 0 bases, with 17 bases separating them. Germline V CDR1 and CDR2: MNHEY, SMNVEV (reference sequence). The CDR3 sequence: CASSPTGLHSSYNEQFF. As DNA, the CDR3 is TGTGCCAGCAGTCCCACGGGACTCCACAGCTCCTACAATGAGCAGTTCTTC.

This chain uses TRBV29-1 with TRBJ2-7, with TRBD1 matching over 7 bases. The CDR3 contains 14 residues. The germline CDR1 and CDR2 sequences are SQVTM and ANQGSEA. Losses at the gene ends were 2 bases for V and 2 bases for J; bases not matched to a gene: 6. The CDR3 here is CSVETLTGTYEQYF. As DNA, the CDR3 is TGCAGCGTTGAAACCCTGACAGGGACCTACGAGCAGTACTTC.

This rearrangement joins TRBV6-6 to TRBJ1-5; D is possibly TRBD1 (5 bases). V was clipped by 5 bases and J by 8 bases, with 16 bases between them. This CDR3 contains 14 residues. The germline V gene has CDR1 MNHNY and CDR2 SVGAGI (reference sequence). The CDR3 sequence is CASSLNGQGEPQHF. The CDR3 DNA is TGTGCCAGCAGTCTCAACGGCCAGGGCGAGCCCCAGCATTTT.

The J gene is TRBJ1-3, the V gene TRBV5-1; D is unclear. The germline CDR1 and CDR2 sequences are SGHRS and YFSETQ. V gave up 0 bases and J gave up 0 bases, with 10 bases separating them. The CDR3 is 16 residues long. The CDR3: CASSLDLRGSGNTIYF. The CDR3, as DNA: TGCGCCAGCAGCTTGGACTTACGGGGCTCTGGAAACACCATATATTTT.

The genes are TRBV4-3 and TRBJ2-5, with TRBD2 identical over 9 bases. Germline-derived CDR1 and CDR2 are LGHNA and YSLEER. This CDR3 is 16 amino acids long. J gave up 2 bases and V 3 bases, and 7 bases lay outside the gene matches. Here the CDR3 DNA reads TGCGCCAGCAGCCAGGCTAGCGGGACAAAACAAGAGACCCAGTACTTC. Its translation: CASSQASGTKQETQYF.

The chain carries TRBV27 and TRBJ1-5; no clear D gene. The CDR3 is 17 amino acids. The germline V gene has CDR1 MNHEY and CDR2 SMNVEV (reference sequence). Trimming stripped 5 bases from V and 0 bases from J, with 17 bases between. The CDR3 here is CASSPGVISYSNQPQHF. The CDR3 DNA follows: TGTGCCAGCAGTCCCGGGGTTATATCCTATAGCAATCAGCCCCAGCATTTT.

The chain employs TRBV4-2 and TRBJ1-2; no clear D gene. The V gene lost 0 bases and the J gene lost 4 bases, with 12 bases spanning the gap. The CDR3 runs to 15 residues. The germline V gene has CDR1 LGHNA and CDR2 YNFKEQ. The CDR3 DNA reads TGTGCCAGCAGCCAAGATCAACCAGTCCCCTATGGCTACACCTTC. It yields the protein CASSQDQPVPYGYTF.

J is TRBJ2-3 and V is TRBV18, with D tentatively TRBD2 (5 bases). The CDR3 sequence is 18 residues long. Looked up from germline, CDR1 is KGHSH and CDR2 is LQKENI. Trimming left V 4 bases short and J 1 base short, with 21 bases between. The CDR3 bases are TGTGCCAGCTCACAAGCGGTCGACGGCTCTCGACGCACAGATACGCAGTATTTT. Translating gives CASSQAVDGSRRTDTQYF. The complete variable domain, with remaining parts taken from reference TRBV18 and TRBJ2-3, reads NAGVMQNPRHLVRRRGQEARLRCSPMKGHSHVYWYRQLPEEGLKFMVYLQKENIIDESGMPKERFSAEFPKEGPSILRIQQVVRGDSAAYFCASSQAVDGSRRTDTQYFGPGTRLTVL.

This clone was detected only once. The V call is TRBV6-4, the J call TRBJ2-1, with 7 nucleotides matching TRBD2. CDR1 MRHNA and CDR2 SNTAGT come from the germline V gene. The V segment lost 2 bases and the J segment 4 bases; nucleotides outside the gene matches: 8. The CDR3 extends over 16 amino acids. The CDR3: CASSDNRTRPYNEQFF. CDR3 in DNA: TGTGCCAGCAGTGACAACCGGACTAGGCCTTACAATGAGCAGTTCTTC.

The chain recombines TRBV25-1 with TRBJ2-2, with D possibly matching TRBD2 (5 bases). V lost 7 bases to trimming and J lost 6 bases, with 12 bases between them. This CDR3 spans 13 amino acids. Germline V gene lookup returns CDR1 MGHDK and CDR2 SYGVNS. This chain's CDR3 is CASTSQDSGELFF. The CDR3 nucleotides read TGTGCCAGCACCTCTCAGGACTCCGGGGAGCTGTTTTTT. Drawing the rest from reference TRBV25-1 and TRBJ2-2, the complete variable domain is EADIYQTPRYLVIGTGKKITLECSQTMGHDKMYWYQQDPGMELHLIHYSYGVNSTEKGDLSSESTVSRIRTEHFPLTLESARPSHTSQYLCASTSQDSGELFFGEGSRLTVL.

The chain couples TRBV5-6 to TRBJ2-7, with 7 positions matching TRBD2. V lost 6 bases and J lost 4; bases outside the gene matches: 10. The CDR3 covers 14 residues. The germline V gene has CDR1 SGHDT and CDR2 YYEEEE. This chain's CDR3 is CASTLGGGPYEQYF. In DNA form, the CDR3 reads TGTGCCAGCACCCTGGGGGGAGGGCCTTACGAGCAGTACTTC.

The gene calls are TRBV2 and TRBJ1-1; 7 nucleotides match TRBD1. CDR1 is SNHLY, CDR2 FYNNEI, per germline. The trim removed 2 bases at V and 4 bases at J, leaving 13 bases unmatched. The CDR3 covers 17 residues. In DNA, the CDR3 is TGTGCCAGCAGTGAATGGAGGGGGACAGCGGCCGGCACTGAAGCTTTCTTT. Protein: CASSEWRGTAAGTEAFF.

The J gene is TRBJ2-3, the V gene TRBV6-5; possible D gene TRBD1, 6 bases. V was cut by 6 bases and J by 9 bases, with 16 bases left in between. Germline V gene sequence: CDR1 MNHEY, CDR2 SVGAGI. The CDR3 is 13 amino acids. In DNA, the CDR3 is TGTGCCAGCAGCCTAAGGGGAAGGGGGACGCAGTATTTT. Protein product: CASSLRGRGTQYF.

The rearrangement links TRBV28 to TRBJ1-3; TRBD1 matches at 8 bases. CDR1 is MDHEN and CDR2 is SYDVKM in the germline V gene. The CDR3 is made up of 18 amino acids. The junction had 16 bases not matched to a gene; V was cut back by 6 bases and J by 3 bases. The CDR3 coding sequence is TGTGCCAGCAGCCGCCCCCGGTCAGGGGGCCCCCTTGGAAACACCATATATTTT. This codes for CASSRPRSGGPLGNTIYF.